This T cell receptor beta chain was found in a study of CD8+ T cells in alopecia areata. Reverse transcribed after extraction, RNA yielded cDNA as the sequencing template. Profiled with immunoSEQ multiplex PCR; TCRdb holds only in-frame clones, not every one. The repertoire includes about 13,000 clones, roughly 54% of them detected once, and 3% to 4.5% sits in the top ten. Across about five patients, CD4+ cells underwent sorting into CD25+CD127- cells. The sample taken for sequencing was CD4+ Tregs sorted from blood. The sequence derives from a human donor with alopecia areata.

In nucleotides, the CDR3 is TGTGCCAGCAGCCTGACATCTTCACCCCTCCACTTT. Encoded protein: CASSLTSSPLHF. The chain combines TRBV7-9 with TRBJ1-6; D gene unclear. V was shortened by 5 bases and J by 9 bases, with 8 bases between the two germline ends. Germline assignment: CDR1 SEHNR and CDR2 FQNEAQ (reference sequence). CDR3 length: 12 amino acids.